Here is one T cell receptor (beta chain) with its context. This sample is part of a study of shared clonotypes between healthy human individuals. Trimming cost V 1 base and J 1 base, with 11 bases left between them. Germline V gene lookup returns CDR1 SGHRS and CDR2 YFSETQ. CDR3 length: 16 amino acids. The protocol was immunoSEQ multiplex PCR, while the TCRdb copy is restricted to in-frame clones and leaves out a portion. Found here are over 2 million clones, 85% to 95% of them singletons; the top ten hold approximately 0.41%. The sequence was obtained from a man aged 18-30 years in good health. Some clones in this sample may be carry-over from other donors' samples. The gene calls are TRBV5-1 and TRBJ2-2; D may be TRBD2 (6 bases). The material sequenced was naive CD4+ T cells from PBMCs. Subset described: CD45RA+ positively selected. DNA for the CDR3: TGCGCCAGCAGCTTGAACGGGAGAATGAACACCGGGGAGCTGTTTTTT. It translates to CASSLNGRMNTGELFF.